This T cell receptor beta chain was identified in a study of radiotherapy plus CTLA-4 blockade in lung cancer. Study-level findings and limits: Radiotherapy was combined with ipilimumab, and tumor-derived TCR clones then expanded in blood. Alongside interferon-beta, early blood T cell clone dynamics were reportedly the best predictor of response.

Sequencing was performed with immunoSEQ multiplex PCR; in TCRdb, only in-frame clones are kept and a portion is missing. The repertoire holds about 66,000 clones, with approximately 82% as singletons. A remark on this clone: Its specificity is not known.

The study treated chemo-refractory metastatic non-small-cell lung cancer patients with focal radiation plus ipilimumab CTLA-4 blockade. Germline CDR1 reads SGHVS; CDR2 reads FNYEAQ. Deletions cut 5 bases from V and 6 bases from J, with 11 bases between. The CDR3 is made up of 13 amino acids. The specimen comprised peripheral blood, sampled from a patient treated with radiotherapy plus ipilimumab. The origin of this receptor is a human donor with non-small cell lung cancer who had a partial response to radiotherapy plus ipilimumab. This chain uses TRBV7-6 with TRBJ1-5, with D unclear. CDR3 DNA: TGTGCCAGCAGCCCCCAAGGGAGTCAGCCCCAGCATTTT. Protein product: CASSPQGSQPQHF.